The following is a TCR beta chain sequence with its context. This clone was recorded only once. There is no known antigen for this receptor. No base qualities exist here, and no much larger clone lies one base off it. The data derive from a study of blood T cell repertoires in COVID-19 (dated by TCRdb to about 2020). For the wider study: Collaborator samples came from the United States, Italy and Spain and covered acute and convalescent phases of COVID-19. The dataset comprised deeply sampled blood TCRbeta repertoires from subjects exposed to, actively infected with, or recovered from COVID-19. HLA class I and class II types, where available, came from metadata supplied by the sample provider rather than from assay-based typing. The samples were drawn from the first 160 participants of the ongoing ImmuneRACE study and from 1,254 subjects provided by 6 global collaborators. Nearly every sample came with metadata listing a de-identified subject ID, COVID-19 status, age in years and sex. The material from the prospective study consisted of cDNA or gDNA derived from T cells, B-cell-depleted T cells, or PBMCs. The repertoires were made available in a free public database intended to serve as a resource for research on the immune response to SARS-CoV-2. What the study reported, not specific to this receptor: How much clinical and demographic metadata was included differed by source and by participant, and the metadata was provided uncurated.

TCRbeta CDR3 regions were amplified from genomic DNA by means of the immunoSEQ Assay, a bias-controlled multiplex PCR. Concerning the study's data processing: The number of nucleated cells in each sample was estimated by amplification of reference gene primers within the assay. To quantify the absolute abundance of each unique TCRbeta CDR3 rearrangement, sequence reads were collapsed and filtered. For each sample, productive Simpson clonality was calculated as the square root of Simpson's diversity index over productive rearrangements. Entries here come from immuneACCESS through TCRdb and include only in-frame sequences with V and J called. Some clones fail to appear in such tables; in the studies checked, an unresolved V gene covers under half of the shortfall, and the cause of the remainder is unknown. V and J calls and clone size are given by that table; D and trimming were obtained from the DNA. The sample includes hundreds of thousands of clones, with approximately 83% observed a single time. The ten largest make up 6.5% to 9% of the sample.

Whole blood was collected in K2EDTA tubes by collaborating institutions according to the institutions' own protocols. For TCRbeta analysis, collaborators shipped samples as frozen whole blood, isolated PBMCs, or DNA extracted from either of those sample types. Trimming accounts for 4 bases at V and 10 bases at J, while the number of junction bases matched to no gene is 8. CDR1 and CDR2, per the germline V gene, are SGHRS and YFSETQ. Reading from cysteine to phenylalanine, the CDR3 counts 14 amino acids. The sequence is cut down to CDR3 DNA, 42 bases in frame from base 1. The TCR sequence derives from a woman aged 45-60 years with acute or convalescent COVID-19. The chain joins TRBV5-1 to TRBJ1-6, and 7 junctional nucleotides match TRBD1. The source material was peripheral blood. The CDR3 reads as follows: CASSSLRGDSPLHF. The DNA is TGCGCCAGCAGCAGCCTCAGGGGGGACTCACCCCTCCACTTT.